These 29 T cell receptor beta chains came from one sample sequenced in a study of cytomegalovirus exposure and HLA in healthy donors. PCR primers comprised 60 Vbeta and 13 Jbeta primers. The protocol was immunoSEQ multiplex PCR, while the TCRdb copy is restricted to in-frame clones and leaves out a portion. The sample table sets out roughly 55,000 clones. The sample taken for sequencing was PBMCs. The source is a man aged 45-65 years in good health and CMV-seropositive.

The chain recombines TRBV7-2 with TRBJ1-5; D gene unclear. The CDR3 loop spans 14 amino acids. Germline V gene lookup returns CDR1 SGHTA and CDR2 FQGNSA. Trimming took off 4 bases at V and 6 bases at J, with 13 bases between the two ends. CDR3 nucleotide sequence: TGTGCCAGCAGCTCTTCATCGGTTGGTCAGCCCCAGCATTTT. This sequence encodes CASSSSSVGQPQHF.

The chain uses TRBV6-1 and TRBJ1-5; weak D call: TRBD1 (5 bases). The length of the CDR3 is 18 residues. The V end lost 2 bases, the J end lost 4 bases, and 21 bases lay between the germline ends. Per germline, CDR1 MNHNS and CDR2 SASEGT. This CDR3 is CASSESPQGLRLNQPQHF. As DNA, the CDR3 is TGTGCCAGCAGTGAAAGTCCCCAGGGACTCAGGCTTAATCAGCCCCAGCATTTT.

V is TRBV18 and J is TRBJ2-6, with 12 bases fitting TRBD1. Germline V CDR1 and CDR2: KGHSH, LQKENI. This CDR3 comprises 18 residues. Trimming took 2 bases from V and 4 from J; bases not matched to a gene: 6. The CDR3 DNA is TGTGCCAGCTCACCAAGGGGACAGGGGGCTTCCGGGGCCAACGTCCTGACTTTC. It specifies CASSPRGQGASGANVLTF.

The chain joins TRBV5-1 to TRBJ2-1; 8 bases line up with TRBD1. Germline V lookup: CDR1 SGHRS, CDR2 YFSETQ. The CDR3 consists of 13 residues. The junction had 4 bases not matched to a gene; V was cut back by 4 bases and J by 7 bases. CDR3 protein: CASSPDRVNEQFF. As DNA, the CDR3 is TGCGCCAGCAGCCCGGACAGGGTAAATGAGCAGTTCTTC.

The chain employs TRBV6-5 and TRBJ2-7; a possible D gene is TRBD2 (5 bases). The V gene lost 0 bases and the J gene lost 1 base, with 10 bases spanning the gap. The germline V gene encodes CDR1 MNHEY and CDR2 SVGAGI. CDR3 length: 15 residues. The CDR3 loop reads CASSYSPGSSYEQYF. The CDR3 DNA reads TGTGCCAGCAGTTACTCCCCGGGGTCTTCCTACGAGCAGTACTTC.

The genes are TRBV9 and TRBJ2-5; the D gene is possibly TRBD1 (7 bases). This CDR3 is 16 amino acids long. Germline V lookup: CDR1 SGDLS, CDR2 YYNGEE. Trimming cost V 4 bases and J 0 bases, with 16 bases left between them. CDR3 DNA: TGTGCCAGCAGCCCGACAGGGAGGATGGACCAAGAGACCCAGTACTTC. Translated, it gives CASSPTGRMDQETQYF. The full variable domain, rest sourced from reference TRBV9 and TRBJ2-5, is DSGVTQTPKHLITATGQRVTLRCSPRSGDLSVYWYQQSLDQGLQFLIQYYNGEERAKGNILERFSAQQFPDLHSELNLSSLELGDSALYFCASSPTGRMDQETQYFGPGTRLLVL.

The V gene is TRBV28, the J gene TRBJ1-1, with TRBD1 matching over 8 bases. Trimming at V came to 4 bases and at J to 7 bases, leaving 5 bases not matched to a gene. The CDR3 loop spans 13 amino acids. The V gene's germline CDR1 is MDHEN and CDR2 SYDVKM. The CDR3 sequence: CASSSRGQGEAFF. As DNA, the CDR3 is TGTGCCAGCAGTTCCAGGGGGCAAGGTGAAGCTTTCTTT.

The genes are TRBV19 and TRBJ1-5, with 7 bases aligning to TRBD1. The V and J ends lost 8 bases and 2 bases, in that order; junction bases with no gene match: 3. This CDR3 is 13 amino acids long. The germline gives CDR1 LNHDA, CDR2 SQIVND (reference sequence). DNA of the CDR3: TGTGCCAGTGGGGGGACAGGCAATCAGCCCCAGCATTTT. As protein: CASGGTGNQPQHF.

The chain links TRBV12-1 to TRBJ2-7; TRBD2 is the table's D call and was not checked against the DNA. TRBV12-1 is described as a pseudogene. The CDR3 has 15 residues. The CDR3 DNA is TGTGCCAGCAGCTCGTTGGAGCGGGGTACTTACGAGCAGTACTTC. Translation: CASSSLERGTYEQYF.

The chain links TRBV6-1 to TRBJ1-2; 8 bases match TRBD1. Trimming took 4 bases from V and 0 from J; bases not matched to a gene: 4. Germline loops: CDR1 MNHNS, CDR2 SASEGT. CDR3 length equals 15 residues. Here the CDR3 reads CASSVGQGANYGYTF. CDR3 sequence (DNA): TGTGCCAGCAGTGTTGGACAGGGAGCTAACTATGGCTACACCTTC.

The rearrangement links TRBV7-8 to TRBJ1-1; maybe TRBD1 (6 bases). Per germline, CDR1 SGHVS and CDR2 FQNEAQ. Trimming took off 1 base at V and 1 base at J, with 7 bases between the two ends. This CDR3 is built from 14 residues. Here the CDR3 reads CASSLGTANTEAFF. The CDR3 DNA follows: TGTGCCAGCAGCTTAGGGACAGCGAACACTGAAGCTTTCTTT.

V and J are TRBV5-1 and TRBJ2-1; D is unresolved. The CDR3 consists of 16 residues. Germline CDR1 SGHRS, CDR2 YFSETQ. Trimming shortened V by 0 bases and J by 4 bases, and 14 bases separated the two germline ends. For the CDR3, the DNA is TGCGCCAGCAGCTTGGGGTTCCTAGTTTCTTACAATGAGCAGTTCTTC. Its translation is CASSLGFLVSYNEQFF.

As concerns this clone: The same CDR3 can be traced to other DNA sequences in this sample. The gene calls are TRBV9 and TRBJ1-5; D is unresolved. With 0 bases removed from V and 3 bases from J, the gap between germline ends came to 7 bases. Germline loops: CDR1 SGDLS, CDR2 YYNGEE. The CDR3 extends over 14 amino acids. The CDR3 DNA follows: TGTGCCAGCAGCGTAGATGGAGCCAATCAGCCCCAGCATTTT. As protein: CASSVDGANQPQHF.

CDR3 coding DNA: TGCGCCAGCAGCCAAGAAGGAGACAGGGGTCCCTACACCTTC. It is translated as CASSQEGDRGPYTF. The chain recombines TRBV4-3 with TRBJ1-2; 8 positions match TRBD1. Germline lookup yields CDR1 LGHNA and CDR2 YSLEER. The CDR3 has 14 residues. Unmatched junction bases numbered 7, after V lost 0 bases and J lost 10 bases.

V gene TRBV6-1 combines with J gene TRBJ2-7; D may be TRBD1 (6 bases). The germline V gene has CDR1 MNHNS and CDR2 SASEGT. V lost 8 bases and J 0 bases, leaving 20 bases between the germline ends. The CDR3 extends over 16 amino acids. This CDR3 reads CASRGPAGAHSYEQYF. The CDR3 nucleotides are TGTGCCAGCCGTGGCCCGGCAGGGGCCCACTCCTACGAGCAGTACTTC.

The J gene is TRBJ1-5, the V gene TRBV27, with D possibly TRBD1 on 6 matching bases. Deletions cut 1 base from V and 6 bases from J, with 13 bases between. Germline lookup yields CDR1 MNHEY and CDR2 SMNVEV (reference sequence). The CDR3 runs 15 residues. Written as DNA, the CDR3 is TGTGCCAGCAGTTTATTCCCCAGGGGTGGTCAGCCCCAGCATTTT. Translating gives CASSLFPRGGQPQHF.

The genes are TRBV7-9 and TRBJ1-1, with D unclear. The germline gives CDR1 SEHNR, CDR2 FQNEAQ (reference sequence). V was cut by 0 bases and J by 3 bases, with 5 bases left in between. This CDR3 has 13 residues. CDR3 in DNA: TGTGCCAGCAGCTTAGCGGCCTACACTGAAGCTTTCTTT. It specifies CASSLAAYTEAFF.

The chain is built from TRBV9 and TRBJ1-4; tentative D call: TRBD1 (5 bases). This CDR3 is built from 15 residues. V lost 0 bases and J lost 10, with 16 bases in between. Germline-derived CDR1 and CDR2 are SGDLS and YYNGEE. The chain's CDR3 is CASSVEGQGSSKLFF. As DNA, the CDR3 is TGTGCCAGCAGCGTAGAAGGTCAGGGTAGTTCAAAACTGTTTTTT.

The CDR3 loop reads CASSLEGGQPQHF. In DNA form, the CDR3 reads TGTGCCAGCAGCTTGGAGGGGGGGCAGCCCCAGCATTTT. The chain carries TRBV5-5 and TRBJ1-5; D possibly corresponds to TRBD1 (6 bases). Germline CDR1 SGHKS, CDR2 YYEKEE (reference sequence). The CDR3 is 13 amino acids. The ends were cut back, 0 bases at V and 7 bases at J, with 8 bases in the middle.

This chain connects TRBV5-1 to TRBJ2-7, with 8 bases that match TRBD2. This CDR3 has 16 amino acids. Trimming cost V 0 bases and J 4 bases; bases outside gene matches: 9. Germline loops: CDR1 SGHRS, CDR2 YFSETQ. CDR3 region: CASSLGSSGSVYEQYF. CDR3 in DNA: TGCGCCAGCAGCTTGGGGTCGAGCGGGAGCGTATACGAGCAGTACTTC.

V gene TRBV4-2 combines with J gene TRBJ2-1, with TRBD1 identical over 9 bases. J gave up 5 bases and V 1 base, and 6 bases lay outside the gene matches. The CDR3 spans 16 residues. From germline, CDR1 is LGHNA and CDR2 YNFKEQ. The CDR3 region is CASSQGDREGNNEQFF. CDR3 coding DNA: TGTGCCAGCAGCCAAGGGGACAGGGAAGGGAACAATGAGCAGTTCTTC.

Written as DNA, the CDR3 is TGCAGCGTAACCGGGTACTCTGGAAACACCATATATTTT. Translated, it gives CSVTGYSGNTIYF. V and J are TRBV29-1 and TRBJ1-3; no reliable D call. Germline loops: CDR1 SQVTM, CDR2 ANQGSEA. The CDR3 has 13 residues. Trimming took off 6 bases at V and 0 bases at J, with 9 bases between the two ends.

V is TRBV19 and J is TRBJ1-1; 9 bases align to TRBD1. This CDR3 spans 15 amino acids. Germline trimming cut 7 bases from V and 0 bases from J; bases unmatched to any gene: 6. The V gene's germline CDR1 is LNHDA and CDR2 SQIVND (reference sequence). CDR3 DNA: TGTGCCAGTACAGGGGACAGGGACCTGAACACTGAAGCTTTCTTT. Translated: CASTGDRDLNTEAFF.

This chain connects TRBV30 to TRBJ1-1, with 9 bases matching TRBD1. Germline CDR1 reads GTSNPN; CDR2 reads SVGIG (reference sequence). The ends lost 2 bases at V and 1 base at J; junction bases unmatched: 2. CDR3 size: 14 residues. CDR3 nucleotides: TGTGCCTGGAGTCGGACAGGGGAGAACACTGAAGCTTTCTTT. This sequence encodes CAWSRTGENTEAFF.

The rearrangement uses TRBV28 and TRBJ1-4, with 7 bases aligning to TRBD1. CDR1 and CDR2 from the germline V gene are MDHEN and SYDVKM. V lost 11 bases and J lost 4; bases outside the gene matches: 4. This CDR3 has 12 residues. The CDR3 DNA sequence: TGTGCCGTGGGACAGTATAATGAAAAACTGTTTTTT. It specifies CAVGQYNEKLFF.

V usage is TRBV5-1 and J usage is TRBJ2-3; 8 nucleotides align to TRBD2. The CDR3 has 15 residues. Germline V gene data show CDR1 as SGHRS and CDR2 as YFSETQ. Losses at the gene ends were 2 bases for V and 7 bases for J; bases not matched to a gene: 9. CDR3 amino acids: CASSFDSGMGNTQYF. The CDR3 DNA sequence: TGCGCCAGCAGCTTTGATAGCGGGATGGGAAATACGCAGTATTTT.

CDR3 residues: CASSQDPQGNYGYTF. In nucleotides, the CDR3 is TGCGCCAGCAGCCAAGACCCTCAGGGGAACTATGGCTACACCTTC. The gene calls are TRBV4-3 and TRBJ1-2, with D maybe TRBD1 (6 bases). Trimming stripped 0 bases from V and 2 bases from J, with 10 bases between. CDR3 size: 15 residues. In germline, CDR1 is LGHNA, CDR2 YSLEER.

The rearrangement links TRBV15 to TRBJ1-4; D not certain. Trimming took off 0 bases at V and 8 bases at J, with 10 bases between the two ends. Germline CDR1 and CDR2: LNHNV and YYDKDF (reference sequence). This CDR3 comprises 14 residues. The CDR3: CATSRDAVGEKLFF. DNA of the CDR3: TGTGCCACCAGCAGAGATGCAGTCGGGGAAAAACTGTTTTTT.

The rearrangement links TRBV5-1 to TRBJ2-1; 8 bases align to TRBD1. The germline CDR1 and CDR2 sequences are SGHRS and YFSETQ. Unmatched junction bases numbered 7, after V lost 5 bases and J lost 3 bases. CDR3 length equals 15 residues. This CDR3 is CASSISGQVYNEQFF. The CDR3 coding sequence is TGCGCCAGCAGTATCTCGGGACAGGTCTACAATGAGCAGTTCTTC.